The 3 T cell receptor beta chains listed next were all sequenced from one sample in a study of beta chain features in type 1 diabetes (dated by TCRdb to 2017 to 2018). Library prep was done by the immunoSEQ multiplex PCR assay. All of the isolated RNA was reverse transcribed with the High Capacity cDNA Reverse Transcription Kit, so expressed TCRB transcripts were sequenced. The source is immuneACCESS, and TCRdb retained only in-frame sequences with V and J called. Part of the clones is not carried over; for the studies checked, unresolved V genes explain less than half of this, and the remainder is unexplained. In this sample the table shows about 620,000 clones, roughly 15% of which occur a single time. The top ten hold approximately 0.087% of the sample. The specimen was naive CD4+ T cells from blood. The sample's cell subset or site, from its label and the paper: true naive CD4+ T cells. The receptors stem from a man aged 18 to 35 in good health.

This clone showed up just a few times. This sequence joins TRBV11-2 and TRBJ1-1, with D hard to call. Deletions cut 0 bases from V and 4 bases from J, with 12 bases between. This CDR3 is 15 amino acids long. Germline V CDR1 and CDR2: SGHAT, FQNNGV. Here the CDR3 DNA reads TGTGCCAGCAGCTTAGATCCGGGAGGGTTCACTGAAGCTTTCTTT. Its translation is CASSLDPGGFTEAFF.

This chain joins TRBV6-5 and TRBJ1-5, with D possibly being TRBD1 (6 bases). Germline V gene sequence: CDR1 MNHEY, CDR2 SVGAGI. The CDR3 is made up of 14 amino acids. Deletions cut 6 bases from V and 4 bases from J, with 13 bases between. The CDR3 DNA reads as TGTGCCAGCAGCGGCACGAGGGGGAATCAGCCCCAGCATTTT. Its translation is CASSGTRGNQPQHF.

Only a few counts were recorded for this clone. The chain recombines TRBV19 with TRBJ2-1, with 12 bases that match TRBD2. Germline trimming cut 8 bases from V and 7 bases from J; bases unmatched to any gene: 12. This CDR3 region has 16 residues. CDR1 is LNHDA, CDR2 SQIVND, per germline (reference sequence). CDR3 DNA sequence: TGTGCCAGTCGTCCTTCGACTAGCGGGGGAAAAAATGAGCAGTTCTTC. The encoded protein is CASRPSTSGGKNEQFF.